A selection of T cell receptor beta chains follows, all from one sample in a study of spatial heterogeneity in lung cancer. TCRdb reanalysed the 5' RACE reads using MiXCR and keeps one entry per CDR3 protein. Here the sample spans 90,000 to 95,000 distinct CDR3 sequences, about 12% being singletons. Sequenced material: PBMCs, taken at surgery. The receptors were gathered from a male donor with early-stage non-small cell lung cancer. Each CDR3 is given with its conserved first and last residue. D genes are given only for firm matches. Size tells how often a clone was seen (once, few, many) or the class of an expanded clone, and some rows leave it out.

CDR3 protein: CASRPTGMGNQPQHF
CDR3 DNA: TGTGCCAGCAGGCCGACAGGGATGGGCAATCAGCCCCAGCATTTT
D gene: TRBD1
J gene: TRBJ1-5
CDR3 length: 15
clone size: few
V gene: TRBV7-2

CDR3 protein: CASSSPNYNEQFF
CDR3 DNA: TGTGCCAGCAGTTCCCCGAACTACAATGAGCAGTTCTTC
D gene: .
J gene: TRBJ2-1
CDR3 length: 13
clone size: few
V gene: TRBV28

CDR3 protein: CSANTGDAYEQYF
CDR3 DNA: TGCAGTGCTAACACAGGGGACGCCTACGAGCAGTACTTC
D gene: TRBD1
J gene: TRBJ2-7
CDR3 length: 13
clone size: .
V gene: TRBV20-1

CDR3 protein: CASSPGTNTGELFF
CDR3 DNA: TGTGCCTCCTCCCCAGGGACGAACACCGGGGAGCTGTTTTTT
D gene: .
J gene: TRBJ2-2
CDR3 length: 14
clone size: few
V gene: TRBV5-4

CDR3 protein: CATSGGGREREFF
CDR3 DNA: TGTGCCACCAGTGGTGGGGGTCGGGAGAGGGAGTTCTTC
D gene: .
J gene: TRBJ2-1
CDR3 length: 13
clone size: many
V gene: TRBV24-1

CDR3 protein: CSATPLSASGNYNEQFF
CDR3 DNA: TGCAGTGCTACCCCCCTTAGCGCTAGCGGAAACTACAATGAGCAGTTCTTC
D gene: TRBD2
J gene: TRBJ2-1
CDR3 length: 17
clone size: .
V gene: TRBV20-1

CDR3 protein: CASSVDRVYEQYF
CDR3 DNA: TGTGCCAGCAGCGTGGACAGGGTCTACGAGCAGTACTTC
D gene: TRBD1
J gene: TRBJ2-7
CDR3 length: 13
clone size: many
V gene: TRBV5-6

CDR3 protein: CASSARQARGHNEQFF
CDR3 DNA: TGTGCCAGCAGCGCCAGACAGGCCAGGGGCCACAATGAGCAGTTCTTC
D gene: .
J gene: TRBJ2-1
CDR3 length: 16
clone size: .
V gene: TRBV9

CDR3 protein: CASSSEPPSAGRAYEQYF
CDR3 DNA: TGTGCCAGCAGTTCCGAACCCCCCTCGGCAGGGAGAGCCTACGAGCAGTACTTC
D gene: .
J gene: TRBJ2-7
CDR3 length: 18
clone size: few
V gene: TRBV28

CDR3 protein: CASSQDTGGHQPQHF
CDR3 DNA: TGTGCCAGCAGCCAAGATACAGGCGGACATCAGCCCCAGCATTTT
D gene: .
J gene: TRBJ1-5
CDR3 length: 15
clone size: few
V gene: TRBV3-1

CDR3 protein: CASRIEADPWNQPQHF
CDR3 DNA: TGTGCCAGCAGAATAGAAGCGGACCCTTGGAATCAGCCCCAGCATTTT
D gene: .
J gene: TRBJ1-5
CDR3 length: 16
clone size: few
V gene: TRBV6-2/TRBV6-3

CDR3 protein: CSTRTNTDTQYF
CDR3 DNA: TGCAGCACCAGGACTAACACAGATACGCAGTATTTT
D gene: .
J gene: TRBJ2-3
CDR3 length: 12
clone size: .
V gene: TRBV29-1

CDR3 protein: CSAKTLGTDTQYF
CDR3 DNA: TGCAGTGCCAAGACCCTCGGCACAGATACGCAGTATTTT
D gene: .
J gene: TRBJ2-3
CDR3 length: 13
clone size: many
V gene: TRBV20-1

CDR3 protein: CASSLGQGVDF
CDR3 DNA: TGTGCCAGCAGTTTAGGTCAGGGGGTGGACTTC
D gene: TRBD1
J gene: TRBJ2-5
CDR3 length: 11
clone size: .
V gene: TRBV12-3/TRBV12-4

CDR3 protein: CAYPRVVPYEQYF
CDR3 DNA: TGCGCCTACCCAAGGGTAGTGCCCTACGAGCAGTACTTC
D gene: .
J gene: TRBJ2-7
CDR3 length: 13
clone size: once
V gene: TRBV5-1

CDR3 protein: CASSQDRLSGANVLTF
CDR3 DNA: TGCGCCAGCAGCCAAGACCGACTCTCTGGGGCCAACGTCCTGACTTTC
D gene: .
J gene: TRBJ2-6
CDR3 length: 16
clone size: few
V gene: TRBV4-3

CDR3 protein: CASNRDRNTEAFF
CDR3 DNA: TGTGCCAGCAACCGGGACAGGAACACTGAAGCTTTCTTT
D gene: TRBD1
J gene: TRBJ1-1
CDR3 length: 13
clone size: few
V gene: TRBV14

CDR3 protein: CASSFPTGGQFLDNEQFF
CDR3 DNA: TGTGCCAGCAGTTTCCCGACAGGGGGCCAGTTCCTCGACAATGAGCAGTTCTTC
D gene: TRBD1
J gene: TRBJ2-1
CDR3 length: 18
clone size: few
V gene: TRBV28

CDR3 protein: CSARMVAGVGEQYF
CDR3 DNA: TGCAGTGCTAGAATGGTAGCGGGAGTAGGCGAGCAGTACTTC
D gene: TRBD2
J gene: TRBJ2-7
CDR3 length: 14
clone size: .
V gene: TRBV20-1

CDR3 protein: CASSPRVWNTEAFF
CDR3 DNA: TGTGCCAGCAGTCCTAGGGTCTGGAACACTGAAGCTTTCTTT
D gene: .
J gene: TRBJ1-1
CDR3 length: 14
clone size: .
V gene: TRBV6-2/TRBV6-3

CDR3 protein: CASTSGAKNIQYF
CDR3 DNA: TGTGCCAGCACGTCGGGGGCCAAAAACATTCAGTACTTC
D gene: .
J gene: TRBJ2-4
CDR3 length: 13
clone size: many
V gene: TRBV28

CDR3 protein: CSASGGRGTSYNEQFF
CDR3 DNA: TGCAGTGCTAGCGGGGGTAGGGGGACCTCCTACAATGAGCAGTTCTTC
D gene: .
J gene: TRBJ2-1
CDR3 length: 16
clone size: few
V gene: TRBV20-1

CDR3 protein: CASSPSADNGYTF
CDR3 DNA: TGTGCCAGCTCACCGTCGGCAGATAATGGCTACACCTTC
D gene: .
J gene: TRBJ1-2
CDR3 length: 13
clone size: few
V gene: TRBV18

CDR3 protein: CASSLTTGNTEAFF
CDR3 DNA: TGCGCCAGCAGCCTTACGACAGGGAACACTGAAGCTTTCTTT
D gene: .
J gene: TRBJ1-1
CDR3 length: 14
clone size: few
V gene: TRBV5-1

CDR3 protein: CASSPRDRPQGEQYF
CDR3 DNA: TGTGCCAGCTCACCCCGGGACAGACCTCAGGGGGAGCAGTACTTC
D gene: TRBD1
J gene: TRBJ2-7
CDR3 length: 15
clone size: .
V gene: TRBV18

CDR3 protein: CASSTGRLAGYEQYF
CDR3 DNA: TGTGCCAGCAGCACAGGTCGTCTAGCGGGGTACGAGCAGTACTTC
D gene: TRBD2
J gene: TRBJ2-7
CDR3 length: 15
clone size: few
V gene: TRBV7-2

CDR3 protein: CASSLGDRELTGNTIYF
CDR3 DNA: TGTGCCAGCAGCTTAGGGGACCGGGAACTGACTGGAAACACCATATATTTT
D gene: .
J gene: TRBJ1-3
CDR3 length: 17
clone size: .
V gene: TRBV7-8

CDR3 protein: CASSLTRGSTDTQYF
CDR3 DNA: TGTGCCAGCAGCTTAACTAGAGGTAGCACAGATACGCAGTATTTT
D gene: .
J gene: TRBJ2-3
CDR3 length: 15
clone size: few
V gene: TRBV7-9

CDR3 protein: CASSPTSGGPRSGELFF
CDR3 DNA: TGTGCCAGCAGCCCGACTAGCGGGGGGCCCCGTTCCGGGGAGCTGTTTTTT
D gene: TRBD2
J gene: TRBJ2-2
CDR3 length: 17
clone size: .
V gene: TRBV5-4

CDR3 protein: CASSQQIPTGGGNSPLHF
CDR3 DNA: TGTGCCAGCAGCCAACAAATACCGACAGGGGGCGGAAATTCACCCCTCCACTTT
D gene: TRBD1
J gene: TRBJ1-6
CDR3 length: 18
clone size: .
V gene: TRBV4-2

CDR3 protein: CASSLLRLAGGSYEQYF
CDR3 DNA: TGTGCCAGCAGTTTACTGCGACTAGCGGGAGGGTCCTACGAGCAGTACTTC
D gene: TRBD2
J gene: TRBJ2-7
CDR3 length: 17
clone size: few
V gene: TRBV28

CDR3 protein: CASSLAGGQPQHF
CDR3 DNA: TGTGCCAGCAGCTTAGCAGGGGGTCAGCCCCAGCATTTT
D gene: .
J gene: TRBJ1-5
CDR3 length: 13
clone size: many
V gene: TRBV7-9

CDR3 protein: CASSLRSGEKLFF
CDR3 DNA: TGTGCCAGCAGCTTGCGATCGGGTGAAAAACTGTTTTTT
D gene: .
J gene: TRBJ1-4
CDR3 length: 13
clone size: few
V gene: TRBV7-2

CDR3 protein: CASSQRHEQYF
CDR3 DNA: TGTGCCAGCAGCCAAAGGCACGAGCAGTACTTC
D gene: .
J gene: TRBJ2-7
CDR3 length: 11
clone size: few
V gene: TRBV14

CDR3 protein: CASSQGSGNTIYF
CDR3 DNA: TGCGCCAGCAGCCAGGGGTCTGGAAACACCATATATTTT
D gene: .
J gene: TRBJ1-3
CDR3 length: 13
clone size: many
V gene: TRBV5-1

CDR3 protein: CASSPRGTGASMNTGELFF
CDR3 DNA: TGTGCCAGCAGCCCCAGGGGGACAGGGGCCTCAATGAACACCGGGGAGCTGTTTTTT
D gene: TRBD1
J gene: TRBJ2-2
CDR3 length: 19
clone size: .
V gene: TRBV7-9

CDR3 protein: CSVGGPGELFF
CDR3 DNA: TGCAGCGTTGGGGGACCCGGGGAGCTGTTTTTT
D gene: .
J gene: TRBJ2-2
CDR3 length: 11
clone size: few
V gene: TRBV29-1

CDR3 protein: CASSREPRSSYNEQFF
CDR3 DNA: TGCGCCAGCAGCAGGGAACCAAGGAGCTCCTACAATGAGCAGTTCTTC
D gene: .
J gene: TRBJ2-1
CDR3 length: 16
clone size: few
V gene: TRBV5-1

CDR3 protein: CSASGGIYGYTF
CDR3 DNA: TGCAGTGCTAGTGGGGGGATCTATGGCTACACCTTC
D gene: .
J gene: TRBJ1-2
CDR3 length: 12
clone size: .
V gene: TRBV20-1

CDR3 protein: CSVDTSGGTDTQYF
CDR3 DNA: TGCAGCGTTGATACTAGCGGGGGGACAGATACGCAGTATTTT
D gene: TRBD2
J gene: TRBJ2-3
CDR3 length: 14
clone size: many
V gene: TRBV29-1

CDR3 protein: CASIADRNNEKLFF
CDR3 DNA: TGTGCCAGCATAGCGGACAGAAATAATGAAAAACTGTTTTTT
D gene: .
J gene: TRBJ1-4
CDR3 length: 14
clone size: .
V gene: TRBV2

CDR3 protein: CAWRRGGPNEQFF
CDR3 DNA: TGTGCCTGGAGACGGGGAGGCCCTAATGAGCAGTTCTTC
D gene: .
J gene: TRBJ2-1
CDR3 length: 13
clone size: few
V gene: TRBV30

CDR3 protein: CASSRRLAGGPGNEQFF
CDR3 DNA: TGTGCCAGCAGTCGTAGACTAGCGGGAGGGCCTGGGAATGAGCAGTTCTTC
D gene: TRBD2
J gene: TRBJ2-1
CDR3 length: 17
clone size: few
V gene: TRBV7-9

CDR3 protein: CASSLASGAHNEQFF
CDR3 DNA: TGTGCCAGCAGCTTAGCTAGCGGGGCGCACAATGAGCAGTTCTTC
D gene: TRBD2
J gene: TRBJ2-1
CDR3 length: 15
clone size: many
V gene: TRBV7-8

CDR3 protein: CASSWPGLARTHNEQFF
CDR3 DNA: TGTGCCAGCAGTTGGCCCGGACTAGCACGAACCCACAATGAGCAGTTCTTC
D gene: TRBD2
J gene: TRBJ2-1
CDR3 length: 17
clone size: .
V gene: TRBV6-2/TRBV6-3

CDR3 protein: CSVSSGSYEQYF
CDR3 DNA: TGCAGCGTGTCTAGCGGATCCTACGAGCAGTACTTC
D gene: TRBD2
J gene: TRBJ2-7
CDR3 length: 12
clone size: many
V gene: TRBV29-1

CDR3 protein: CASRDRGPTGETQYF
CDR3 DNA: TGTGCCAGCAGAGACAGGGGGCCTACGGGAGAGACCCAGTACTTC
D gene: TRBD1
J gene: TRBJ2-5
CDR3 length: 15
clone size: .
V gene: TRBV7-2

CDR3 protein: CASSSRVYNSPLHF
CDR3 DNA: TGTGCCAGCAGCTCACGGGTCTATAATTCACCCCTCCACTTT
D gene: .
J gene: TRBJ1-6
CDR3 length: 14
clone size: many
V gene: TRBV7-2

CDR3 protein: CASSYAGRHQPQHF
CDR3 DNA: TGTGCCAGCAGTTACGCAGGGCGACATCAGCCCCAGCATTTT
D gene: .
J gene: TRBJ1-5
CDR3 length: 14
clone size: few
V gene: TRBV6-2/TRBV6-3

CDR3 protein: CASSQGLDGTQYF
CDR3 DNA: TGTGCCAGCAGCCAAGGACTGGATGGAACCCAGTACTTC
D gene: .
J gene: TRBJ2-5
CDR3 length: 13
clone size: few
V gene: TRBV4-2

CDR3 protein: CASSAGQGNTEAFF
CDR3 DNA: TGTGCCAGCAGCGCTGGACAGGGCAACACTGAAGCTTTCTTT
D gene: TRBD1
J gene: TRBJ1-1
CDR3 length: 14
clone size: many
V gene: TRBV9

CDR3 protein: CASSQEFRLAGDNEQFF
CDR3 DNA: TGTGCCAGCAGCCAGGAATTCCGACTAGCGGGAGACAATGAGCAGTTCTTC
D gene: TRBD2
J gene: TRBJ2-1
CDR3 length: 17
clone size: .
V gene: TRBV4-2

CDR3 protein: CSVRGGGPLHNYGYTF
CDR3 DNA: TGCAGCGTTCGTGGGGGAGGGCCTCTCCACAACTATGGCTACACCTTC
D gene: .
J gene: TRBJ1-2
CDR3 length: 16
clone size: many
V gene: TRBV29-1

CDR3 protein: CASSVDREQFF
CDR3 DNA: TGTGCCAGCAGCGTAGATCGTGAGCAGTTCTTC
D gene: .
J gene: TRBJ2-1
CDR3 length: 11
clone size: .
V gene: TRBV9

CDR3 protein: CASSPRSGLSDTQYF
CDR3 DNA: TGTGCCAGCAGCCCCCGTTCCGGACTCTCAGATACGCAGTATTTT
D gene: .
J gene: TRBJ2-3
CDR3 length: 15
clone size: many
V gene: TRBV9

CDR3 protein: CASSDPEGRTDTQYF
CDR3 DNA: TGTGCCAGCAGCGATCCGGAGGGAAGGACAGATACGCAGTATTTT
D gene: .
J gene: TRBJ2-3
CDR3 length: 15
clone size: .
V gene: TRBV3-1

CDR3 protein: CASSQDVVSGANVLTF
CDR3 DNA: TGCGCCAGCAGCCAAGATGTAGTTTCTGGGGCCAACGTCCTGACTTTC
D gene: .
J gene: TRBJ2-6
CDR3 length: 16
clone size: few
V gene: TRBV4-3